One and the same sample provided the 20 T cell receptor beta chains below, sequenced in a study of cytomegalovirus exposure and HLA in healthy donors. PCR primers comprised 60 Vbeta and 13 Jbeta primers. Here immunoSEQ multiplex PCR was the method, and the copy in TCRdb shows in-frame clones only, minus some. The repertoire holds about 180,000 clones, with approximately 81% as singletons. Specimen: PBMCs. The source of these receptors is a woman aged 25 to 39 in good health and CMV-seronegative.

V and J are TRBV18 and TRBJ1-3; 7 bases align to TRBD1. The CDR3 sequence is 13 residues long. Germline CDR1 reads KGHSH; CDR2 reads LQKENI. Germline trimming cut 6 bases from V and 4 bases from J; bases unmatched to any gene: 3. The CDR3 sequence is CASSDRAGNTIYF. CDR3 sequence (DNA): TGTGCCAGCTCCGACAGGGCCGGAAACACCATATATTTT.

J is TRBJ2-3 and V is TRBV5-1; D is possibly TRBD2 (5 bases). This CDR3 has 15 amino acids. The V gene lost 1 base and the J gene lost 3 bases, with 12 bases spanning the gap. Germline CDR1 reads SGHRS; CDR2 reads YFSETQ. CDR3 in amino acids: CASSLSVGGTDTQYF. In DNA, the CDR3 is TGCGCCAGCAGCTTGTCGGTCGGCGGGACAGATACGCAGTATTTT.

The table lists this clone with a count of one. The V and J genes are TRBV28 and TRBJ2-3; D is perhaps TRBD2 (6 bases). Germline V lookup: CDR1 MDHEN, CDR2 SYDVKM. The length of the CDR3 is 16 residues. Between the trimmed V and J ends, which lost 6 bases and 6 bases, there was a span of 22 bases. CDR3 bases: TGTGCCAGCAGACCCTCCGGGACTCCAAAAGGGGATACGCAGTATTTT. Translating it yields CASRPSGTPKGDTQYF.

This chain links TRBV9 with TRBJ1-5; no clear D gene. CDR1 is SGDLS and CDR2 is YYNGEE in the germline V gene. This CDR3 contains 15 residues. V was pared by 3 bases and J by 3 bases, with 13 bases between. The CDR3 bases are TGTGCCAGCAGCGAAAACGGGATCCTCAATCAGCCCCAGCATTTT. Its translation is CASSENGILNQPQHF. The whole variable domain, remainder taken from reference TRBV9 and TRBJ1-5, is DSGVTQTPKHLITATGQRVTLRCSPRSGDLSVYWYQQSLDQGLQFLIQYYNGEERAKGNILERFSAQQFPDLHSELNLSSLELGDSALYFCASSENGILNQPQHFGDGTRLSIL.

V usage is TRBV5-1 and J usage is TRBJ2-1; 7 positions agree with TRBD1. The CDR3 has 16 amino acids. V lost 2 bases and J lost 8; bases outside the gene matches: 13. Looked up from germline, CDR1 is SGHRS and CDR2 is YFSETQ. The CDR3 region has the DNA TGCGCCAGCAGCTTTGAGGGTAGGGGGCGTGTGGATGAGCAGTTCTTC. Translated: CASSFEGRGRVDEQFF. The variable domain in full, with the rest retrieved from reference TRBV5-1 and TRBJ2-1, is KAGVTQTPRYLIKTRGQQVTLSCSPISGHRSVSWYQQTPGQGLQFLFEYFSETQRNKGNFPGRFSGRQFSNSRSEMNVSTLELGDSALYLCASSFEGRGRVDEQFFGPGTRLTVL.

This chain joins TRBV28 and TRBJ2-4, with D uncertain. Germline CDR1 reads MDHEN; CDR2 reads SYDVKM. The CDR3 runs 14 residues. The V gene lost 5 bases and the J gene lost 2 bases, with 10 bases spanning the gap. The CDR3 sequence: CASSPGRSKNIQYF. CDR3 nucleotides: TGTGCCAGCAGTCCAGGCAGGTCCAAAAACATTCAGTACTTC.

The rearrangement uses TRBV7-2 and TRBJ2-1; D unresolved. The germline CDR1 and CDR2 sequences are SGHTA and FQGNSA. Deletions cut 1 base from V and 7 bases from J, with 8 bases between. The CDR3 loop spans 13 amino acids. The CDR3 here is CASSLGFRNEQFF. The CDR3 coding sequence is TGTGCCAGCAGCTTAGGGTTTAGAAATGAGCAGTTCTTC.

The gene calls are TRBV5-4 and TRBJ2-1; D uncertain. V was pared by 5 bases and J by 8 bases, with 8 bases between. Germline V CDR1 and CDR2: SGHNT, YYREEE (reference sequence). This CDR3 contains 11 residues. CDR3 region: CASSLRDEQFF. Here the CDR3 DNA reads TGTGCCAGCAGTCTGCGCGATGAGCAGTTCTTC.

J is TRBJ2-1 and V is TRBV11-3; 8 bases map to TRBD1. CDR3 length: 15 amino acids. CDR1 and CDR2 (germline): SGHNT, YENEEA. V was clipped by 1 base and J by 9 bases; unmatched bases: 8. CDR3: CASSLGTGIGVEQFF. Written as DNA, the CDR3 is TGTGCCAGCAGCTTAGGGACAGGGATTGGTGTTGAGCAGTTCTTC.

The J gene is TRBJ2-5, the V gene TRBV7-8; 8 nucleotides align to TRBD2. Germline V lookup: CDR1 SGHVS, CDR2 FQNEAQ. The junction had 10 bases not matched to a gene; V was cut back by 2 bases and J by 5 bases. The length of the CDR3 is 16 residues. CDR3 in DNA: TGTGCCAGCAGCTTATCCTCGGGGGGGCCTTGGGAGACCCAGTACTTC. Protein: CASSLSSGGPWETQYF.

V gene TRBV28 combines with J gene TRBJ1-6; the D gene is possibly TRBD1 (6 bases). Germline V gene lookup returns CDR1 MDHEN and CDR2 SYDVKM. The V end was cut by 4 bases, the J end by 7 bases, with 11 bases between. This CDR3 region has 14 residues. CDR3 amino acids: CASSSGETNSPLHF. CDR3 coding DNA: TGTGCCAGCAGTTCAGGGGAGACCAATTCACCCCTCCACTTT.

V usage is TRBV10-3 and J usage is TRBJ2-7; possibly TRBD1 for D (6 bases). Deletions cut 3 bases from V and 0 bases from J, with 9 bases between. The CDR3 loop spans 14 amino acids. The germline V gene encodes CDR1 ENHRY and CDR2 SYGVKD. CDR3: CAISERGSSYEQYF. DNA of the CDR3: TGTGCCATCAGTGAAAGGGGGAGCTCCTACGAGCAGTACTTC.

This clone was counted once. This sequence joins TRBV29-1 and TRBJ2-5, with TRBD1 matching over 7 bases. CDR1 is SQVTM, CDR2 ANQGSEA, per germline. The CDR3 length is 14 residues. The V segment lost 2 bases and the J segment 5 bases; nucleotides outside the gene matches: 8. CDR3 in DNA: TGCAGCGTTGAACTGGGGACAGTCGGTGAGACCCAGTACTTC. Translation: CSVELGTVGETQYF.

With regard to this clone: Other DNA sequences from this sample encode an identical CDR3 as well. The chain combines TRBV6-7 with TRBJ1-1; TRBD1 matches 8 bases. TRBV6-7 is filed as an ORF, its function uncertain. The CDR3 sequence is 15 residues long. V was clipped by 8 bases and J by 0 bases; unmatched bases: 8. The CDR3 DNA reads as TGTGCCAGCGGTCGCCCGGGACAGGTGAACACTGAAGCTTTCTTT. Amino acid sequence: CASGRPGQVNTEAFF.

The rearrangement joins TRBV9 to TRBJ2-2; D is perhaps TRBD1 (6 bases). Germline V gene data show CDR1 as SGDLS and CDR2 as YYNGEE. The CDR3 contains 15 residues. Trimming cost V 2 bases and J 1 base, with 9 bases left between them. This CDR3 is CASSVSGQNTGELFF. In nucleotides, the CDR3 is TGTGCCAGCAGCGTCTCGGGACAGAACACCGGGGAGCTGTTTTTT.

The V and J genes are TRBV2 and TRBJ1-6, with D uncertain. V lost 2 bases to trimming and J lost 7 bases, with 6 bases between them. Germline V gene data show CDR1 as SNHLY and CDR2 as FYNNEI. The CDR3 runs to 13 residues. The CDR3 is CASSEWSNSPLHF. Written as DNA, the CDR3 is TGTGCCAGCAGTGAATGGAGCAATTCACCCCTCCACTTT.

The chain employs TRBV15 and TRBJ2-5, with 7 bases identical to TRBD1. The V gene end was trimmed by 4 bases and the J gene end by 4 bases; junction bases not matched to a gene: 9. Germline assignment: CDR1 LNHNV and CDR2 YYDKDF (reference sequence). CDR3 length: 15 amino acids. The CDR3 spells CATSKDRSKGETQYF. In DNA, the CDR3 is TGTGCCACCAGCAAGGACAGGTCAAAAGGAGAGACCCAGTACTTC.

The V gene is TRBV9, the J gene TRBJ1-2, with D possibly matching TRBD1 (6 bases). This CDR3 is built from 12 residues. CDR1 is SGDLS, CDR2 YYNGEE, per germline. Trimming pared 0 bases from V and 7 bases from J, leaving 7 bases between. CDR3: CASSVVGGGYTF. CDR3 DNA sequence: TGTGCCAGCAGCGTAGTAGGGGGTGGCTACACCTTC.

The chain joins TRBV9 to TRBJ2-2; 11 bases are shared with TRBD2. The CDR3 is made up of 15 amino acids. Germline values: CDR1 SGDLS, CDR2 YYNGEE. V trimming: 4 bases; J trimming: 7 bases; junction bases outside the gene matches: 6. The CDR3, as DNA: TGTGCCAGCAGCTCCCGACTAGCGGGGAACGGGGAGCTGTTTTTT. It specifies CASSSRLAGNGELFF.

The chain carries TRBV7-2 and TRBJ1-3, with TRBD1 identical over 7 bases. The CDR3 extends over 13 amino acids. The V gene's germline CDR1 is SGHTA and CDR2 FQGNSA. The V gene end was trimmed by 5 bases and the J gene end by 5 bases; junction bases not matched to a gene: 3. The CDR3 loop reads CASSMGQRNTIYF. The CDR3 DNA reads as TGTGCCAGCAGCATGGGACAGCGAAACACCATATATTTT. Supplemented by reference TRBV7-2 and TRBJ1-3, the full variable domain reads GAGVSQSPSNKVTEKGKDVELRCDPISGHTALYWYRQSLGQGLEFLIYFQGNSAPDKSGLPSDRFSAERTGGSVSTLTIQRTQQEDSAVYLCASSMGQRNTIYFGEGSWLTVV.